The clone carrying this TCR beta chain was seen once. The assay was immunoSEQ multiplex PCR, and TCRdb's table has in-frame clones only and misses some. The sample shows 450,000 or so clones, around 90% of them seen only once. This CDR3 has 13 residues. Between the trimmed V and J ends, which lost 6 bases and 8 bases, there was a span of 16 bases. Germline assignment: CDR1 KGHSH and CDR2 LQKENI. This sample stems from a study of blood T cell repertoires in COVID-19. The V gene is TRBV18, the J gene TRBJ1-1; D not resolved. This TCR came from a man younger than 35 with COVID-19, enrolled during active disease. The specimen sequenced was peripheral blood. CDR3 DNA: TGTGCCAGCTCCGTCTCATTAGTCAAGGAAGCTTTCTTT. This translates into CASSVSLVKEAFF.